This is a list of T cell receptor beta chains from one sample in a study of blood T cell repertoires in COVID-19. The repertoire was sequenced with immunoSEQ multiplex PCR; TCRdb's copy has only in-frame clones and lacks some. The table lists about 160,000 clones, approximately 85% of them singletons. The material sequenced was peripheral blood. The source is a man aged 55 to 70 who had recovered from COVID-19. The CDR3 runs from the conserved cysteine through the conserved F or W. Clone size, where shown, is once, few, many, or a class for clones that have expanded.

cdr3_aa | j_call | v_call | clone_size
CASSERRVSGNTIYF | TRBJ1-3 | TRBV6-1 | few
CASSLAPGQNTEAFF | TRBJ1-1 | TRBV5-1 | .
CASSQEAGAGEINYGYTF | TRBJ1-2 | TRBV4-2 | .
CASSPLPNGRTAYEQYF | TRBJ2-7 | TRBV18 | .
CASTSWGGSDEQYF | TRBJ2-7 | TRBV7-2 | few
CASSLRGYYEQYF | TRBJ2-7 | TRBV5-1 | .
CATDRGLSGTEAFF | TRBJ1-1 | TRBV19 | .
CASSEDSSNGQPQHF | TRBJ1-5 | TRBV6-1 | .
CAISDRDRANYGYTF | TRBJ1-2 | TRBV10-3 | once
CASSAGLSWGAEQYF | TRBJ2-7 | TRBV5-6 | .
CASSVDPTADATNEKLFF | TRBJ1-4 | TRBV9 | .
CASSIVGGVSNQPQHF | TRBJ1-5 | TRBV19 | once
CASSSARTGFTEAFF | TRBJ1-1 | TRBV5-4 | once
CASTPRVNYGYTF | TRBJ1-2 | TRBV19 | .
CSVGRGIGTEAFF | TRBJ1-1 | TRBV29-1 | .
CASSFGLYEQYF | TRBJ2-7 | TRBV11-3 | once
CASSIGTGGLYEQYF | TRBJ2-7 | TRBV5-1 | .
CASLGQGFLYGYTF | TRBJ1-2 | TRBV7-2 | .
CASSYSRRTGSGELFF | TRBJ2-2 | TRBV6-5 | few
CATSRVPYMNTEAFF | TRBJ1-1 | TRBV15 | .
CASSWITTGGSYNEQFF | TRBJ2-1 | TRBV5-1 | .
CASSRGLAEVGEQFF | TRBJ2-1 | TRBV4-3 | .
CASSGLAVNTGELFF | TRBJ2-2 | TRBV2 | few
CASSSRLTSGGDNEQFF | TRBJ2-1 | TRBV13 | .
CASSQVSSGGGNEQFF | TRBJ2-1 | TRBV3-1/TRBV3-2 | .
CASSERTGEDQPQHF | TRBJ1-5 | TRBV9 | .
CASSVEDNDTGELFF | TRBJ2-2 | TRBV9 | .
CASAEQTRPVYGYTF | TRBJ1-2 | TRBV18 | .
CASSLVGGGPNTEAFF | TRBJ1-1 | TRBV7-6 | .
CASSGLAGGPADTQYF | TRBJ2-3 | TRBV5-5 | .
CASSSRGGPGEQYF | TRBJ2-7 | TRBV7-3 | .
CASSPGRYQETQYF | TRBJ2-5 | TRBV3-1/TRBV3-2 | .
CASTKDSQPTGELFF | TRBJ2-2 | TRBV6-5 | .
CASSLDPLVAGGSYNEQFF | TRBJ2-1 | TRBV19 | once
CASSQDTPPSGGSTDTQYF | TRBJ2-3 | TRBV4-3 | .
CASSVNPFGDRGRSSYGYTF | TRBJ1-2 | TRBV9 | .
CASSLHQGLIDTQYF | TRBJ2-3 | TRBV28 | .
CASSYGLGVNQPQHF | TRBJ1-5 | TRBV7-8 | .
CASSQPPGGGSGANVLTF | TRBJ2-6 | TRBV14 | .
CASSHSASGGAGEQFF | TRBJ2-1 | TRBV3-1/TRBV3-2 | .